This T cell receptor beta chain was captured by sequencing in a study of cytomegalovirus exposure and HLA in healthy donors. A remark on this clone: Its antigen is not identified.

V lost 2 bases to trimming and J lost 8 bases; unmatched junction nucleotides: 10. The CDR3 totals 16 residues. Per the germline V gene, CDR1 is MNHEY and CDR2 is SVGAGI. Study-wide points: A later analysis showed TCR association rates differing by HLA locus, peaking at DRB1 and lowest at HLA-C.

PCR used 60 Vbeta primers and 13 Jbeta primers. The method was immunoSEQ multiplex PCR; TCRdb's version includes in-frame clones alone and lacks a portion of them. The sample carries about 110,000 clones, over 60% recorded once. The chain is built from TRBV6-5 and TRBJ1-4; TRBD1 agrees at 8 bases. This TCR was recovered from a woman in her 40s in good health and CMV-seropositive. The sample comprised PBMCs. CDR3 sequence (DNA): TGTGCCAGCAGTTACGGAAGGACAGGGCTCTTCGAAAAACTGTTTTTT. This translates into CASSYGRTGLFEKLFF.